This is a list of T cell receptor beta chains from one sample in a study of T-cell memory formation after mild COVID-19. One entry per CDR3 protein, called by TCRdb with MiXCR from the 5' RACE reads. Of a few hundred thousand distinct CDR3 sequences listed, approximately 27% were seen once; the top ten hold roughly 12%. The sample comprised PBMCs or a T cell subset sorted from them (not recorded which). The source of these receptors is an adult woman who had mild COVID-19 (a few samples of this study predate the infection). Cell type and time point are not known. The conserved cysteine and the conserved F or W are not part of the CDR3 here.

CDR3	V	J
ATRNSGANTGELF	TRBV24-1	TRBJ2-2
ASRKTGTGGENIQY	TRBV6-6	TRBJ2-4
ASSLAGTYNNEQF	TRBV11-2	TRBJ2-1
ASSIRGGRVYEQY	TRBV19	TRBJ2-7
AASGALGGQETQY	TRBV7-9	TRBJ2-5
ASSIVGTPNQPQH	TRBV19	TRBJ1-5
SAVNRGQF	TRBV20-1	TRBJ2-1
SALGQPHSNQPQH	TRBV20-1	TRBJ1-5
ASSLGPPGELF	TRBV12-3/TRBV12-4	TRBJ2-2
ASSPTLETQY	TRBV7-8	TRBJ2-5
ASSSRSFETQY	TRBV7-9	TRBJ2-5
ASSLTSTGGPFYEQF	TRBV7-9	TRBJ2-1
ATSDRSPEEQY	TRBV24-1	TRBJ2-7
ASSRFGGGGRTGELF	TRBV3-1	TRBJ2-2
ASSSAVLGKHYEQY	TRBV19	TRBJ2-7
SVGRLNTEAF	TRBV29-1	TRBJ1-1
ASSLTGRSYNEQF	TRBV5-1	TRBJ2-1
ASSPWTSGGDYEQY	TRBV5-1	TRBJ2-7
ASSPTLGEYEQY	TRBV18	TRBJ2-7
AWKSWEDGGELF	TRBV30	TRBJ2-2
ASSLRGSTDTQY	TRBV5-6	TRBJ2-3
AWSDPGATEAF	TRBV30	TRBJ1-1
ASSPIGAGTGFGYGYT	TRBV7-9	TRBJ1-2
ASSVGLAGGVF	TRBV7-8	TRBJ2-1
ASSQDRTVAPQH	TRBV4-1	TRBJ1-5
ASSPGTSGRYNEQF	TRBV7-9	TRBJ2-1
ASGDSPYEQY	TRBV3-1	TRBJ2-7
ASSLFSSDYNEQF	TRBV7-2	TRBJ2-1
ASSSSGLGFQETQY	TRBV11-2	TRBJ2-5
ASSLVAGGSYNSPLH	TRBV11-2	TRBJ1-6
ASGRIKRGNTDTQY	TRBV5-1	TRBJ2-3
ASKNRKANGKLF	TRBV11-2	TRBJ1-4
ASSGGGTGANVLT	TRBV2	TRBJ2-6
ASSQDSRSEQF	TRBV3-1	TRBJ2-1
ASSTIRDRGYEQY	TRBV27	TRBJ2-7
ASTLDRGNTEAF	TRBV2	TRBJ1-1
SARDLPAEAF	TRBV20-1	TRBJ1-1
ASSPGLGAAEQF	TRBV5-6	TRBJ2-1
ASSLHAAATYGYT	TRBV5-4	TRBJ1-2
AISEFTNSPLH	TRBV10-3	TRBJ1-6
ASSDAAPGNVGANVLT	TRBV7-3	TRBJ2-6
ASSSLRPEHDEQY	TRBV5-1	TRBJ2-7